What follows are 3 T cell receptor beta chains derived from one specimen sequenced in a study of naive and memory T cell subsets. Two oligonucleotides, mixed equimolar, formed the beta constant-region primer covering TRBC1 and TRBC2. Four rounds of PCR amplified the ligated cDNA using nested alpha and beta constant-region primers plus SP2. TCRdb re-called the UMI-ligation and nested PCR reads through MiXCR, storing one row per CDR3 protein. Among approximately 80,000 distinct CDR3 sequences listed, over 9% were seen once. The source material was naive CD8+ T cells from blood. These receptor sequences come from a human donor in good health.

This clonotype was observed many times. V and J are TRBV10-2 and TRBJ2-1, with no clear D. Germline V lookup: CDR1 WSHSY, CDR2 SAAADI. The CDR3 is 10 amino acids. Trimming removed 4 bases at V and 10 bases at J, with 5 bases between. Here the CDR3 reads CASSAGEQFF. DNA for the CDR3: TGCGCCAGCAGTGCGGGCGAGCAGTTCTTC.

This clonotype was picked up a small number of times. The chain carries TRBV15 and TRBJ2-7; 8 nucleotides agree with TRBD2. Germline assignment: CDR1 LNHNV and CDR2 YYDKDF (reference sequence). The junction had 9 bases not matched to a gene; V was cut back by 5 bases and J by 3 bases. The CDR3 is made up of 15 amino acids. Written as DNA, the CDR3 is TGTGCCACCAGCCGGGGGGCCGGGACTAGCTACGAGCAGTACTTC. The encoded protein is CATSRGAGTSYEQYF.

This sequence joins TRBV11-1 and TRBJ2-2; D gene uncertain. Trimming took off 1 base at V and 5 bases at J, with 11 bases between the two ends. From germline, CDR1 is SGHAT and CDR2 FQDESV (reference sequence). CDR3 size: 15 residues. CDR3 amino acids: CASSLVGLRTGELFF. The CDR3 nucleotides are TGTGCCAGCAGCTTAGTAGGGCTACGGACCGGGGAGCTGTTTTTT.